This TCR beta chain was retrieved from a study of shared clonotypes between healthy human individuals. The wider study: The plates for each donor numbered three CD4 naive, three CD4 memory, two CD8 naive and one CD8 memory.

The assay was immunoSEQ multiplex PCR, and TCRdb's table has in-frame clones only and misses some. The sample lists about 1 million clones; 65% to 75% were seen once. CDR1 is SGHRS and CDR2 is YFSETQ in the germline V gene. The CDR3 consists of 15 residues. V gave up 0 bases and J gave up 4 bases; unmatched junction bases: 6. The chain carries TRBV5-1 and TRBJ2-5; 7 bases agree with TRBD2. The source material was memory CD4+ T cells sorted from blood. The subset: CD45RA-negative fraction. The TCR sequence derives from a man younger than 35 in good health. CDR3 loop: CASSLAGGMGETQYF. The DNA of the CDR3 is TGCGCCAGCAGCTTGGCCGGGGGGATGGGAGAGACCCAGTACTTC. Filled out from reference TRBV5-1 and TRBJ2-5, the complete variable domain reads KAGVTQTPRYLIKTRGQQVTLSCSPISGHRSVSWYQQTPGQGLQFLFEYFSETQRNKGNFPGRFSGRQFSNSRSEMNVSTLELGDSALYLCASSLAGGMGETQYFGPGTRLLVL.